This T cell receptor beta chain comes out of a study of CD8+CD57+ T cells in acquired aplastic anemia. Across the study: Sorted CD4+ and CD8+ cell DNA averaged about 3 ug.

TCR beta VDJ and CDR3 were profiled, and genomic DNA was the template. TCRdb ran MiXCR on the reads and lists one entry per CDR3 protein. The sample includes about 180,000 distinct CDR3 sequences, 40% to 50% of them seen just once. Germline V CDR1 and CDR2: LNHDA, SQIVND (reference sequence). The CDR3 length is 14 residues. V shed 8 bases and J shed 2 bases, with 12 bases lying between them. On this clonotype: The antigen is not known.

Study-level points and caveats: No significant difference in CD8+ Simpson's diversity was found between patients and controls.

The origin of this receptor is a human donor in good health. This chain links TRBV19 with TRBJ2-2, with a possible D match to TRBD2 (5 bases). Sequenced sample: sorted CD4+, CD8+, or CD8+CD57+ T cells (not recorded which) from PBMCs. In DNA, the CDR3 is TGTGCCAGTGGAGGACGGATTAACACCGGGGAGCTGTTTTTT. Translation: CASGGRINTGELFF.